A few counts support the clone carrying this T cell receptor beta chain. Its antigen is currently unknown. The same CDR3 can be traced to other DNA sequences in this sample. These data come from a study of beta chain features in type 1 diabetes. Study observations and caveats: In every one of the four CD4+ subsets, TCRB CDR3s were moderately but significantly shorter in Type 1 diabetes patients. Sampled from patients, naive, central memory and Treg TCRB repertoires appeared more similar than those sampled from healthy donors.

Of the isolated RNA, all was reverse transcribed, and so the sequenced material was expressed TCRB transcripts. TCRdb's table, derived via immunoSEQ multiplex PCR, lists solely in-frame clones and lacks some. Among fewer than 900,000 clones, 17% were seen once, and the ten largest hold 0.023%. J lost 5 bases, V lost 3 bases, and 3 bases had no gene match. The CDR3 totals 15 residues. Germline CDR1 is KGHSH and CDR2 is LQKENI. Naive, central memory, regulatory and stem cell-like memory cells within the CD4+ compartment were sorted using CD45RO/CCR7/CD25/CD127/CD95/CD27. Sequenced: naive CD4+ T cells from blood. The receptor was derived from a woman aged 18 to 35 in good health. This chain connects TRBV18 to TRBJ2-3; 12 bases align to TRBD2. CDR3 amino acids: CASSPPGLAGDTQYF. For the CDR3, the DNA is TGTGCCAGCTCACCGCCGGGACTAGCGGGAGATACGCAGTATTTT.